The next 8 T cell receptor beta chains were all read from a single sample in a study of blood T cell repertoires in COVID-19. TCRdb keeps only in-frame clones here, not all; method: immunoSEQ multiplex PCR. The profile covers over 300,000 clones, with around 87% appearing a single time and approximately 0.96% taken by the ten largest. What was sequenced was PBMCs or T cells enriched from blood (not recorded which). The receptors come from a woman under 40 with acute COVID-19.

The rearrangement uses TRBV5-1 and TRBJ1-2, with a tentative D call TRBD1 (5 bases). Trimming left V 0 bases short and J 4 bases short, with 13 bases between. CDR1 SGHRS and CDR2 YFSETQ come from the germline V gene. The CDR3 is 15 residues long. The CDR3 bases are TGCGCCAGCAGCTTGGGACGGGGGGTACGCTATGGCTACACCTTC. It is translated as CASSLGRGVRYGYTF.

This chain links TRBV5-5 with TRBJ1-2, with D possibly matching TRBD1 (6 bases). Trimming left V 2 bases short and J 3 bases short, with 14 bases between. The CDR3 length is 15 residues. Germline V gives CDR1 SGHKS, CDR2 YYEKEE (reference sequence). The CDR3 nucleotides are TGTGCCAGCAGCTTCCCTTTAGGGGGATACTATGGCTACACCTTC. Translated: CASSFPLGGYYGYTF.

J is TRBJ2-7 and V is TRBV5-1, with a possible D match to TRBD2 (6 bases). Germline CDR1 SGHRS, CDR2 YFSETQ. The CDR3 spans 15 residues. V was pared by 5 bases and J by 0 bases, with 15 bases between. In DNA form, the CDR3 reads TGCGCCAGCAGTAAGGAGGGGACCGTCTCCTACGAGCAGTACTTC. Translated, it gives CASSKEGTVSYEQYF.

The rearrangement joins TRBV28 to TRBJ1-6; 8 bases are a match to TRBD1. The CDR3 covers 16 residues. Germline V gives CDR1 MDHEN, CDR2 SYDVKM. V gave up 1 base and J gave up 3 bases; unmatched junction bases: 2. For the CDR3, the DNA is TGTGCCAGCAGTTTATCCGGGACAGGCTATAATTCACCCCTCCACTTT. The encoded protein is CASSLSGTGYNSPLHF.

V is TRBV5-6 and J is TRBJ1-3, with D hard to call. The length of the CDR3 is 14 residues. CDR1 and CDR2 (germline): SGHDT, YYEEEE. Trimming stripped 2 bases from V and 7 bases from J, with 13 bases between. The CDR3 loop is CASSFGEARNTIYF. CDR3 in DNA: TGTGCCAGCAGCTTTGGGGAGGCCCGGAACACCATATATTTT. The whole variable domain, remainder taken from reference TRBV5-6 and TRBJ1-3, is DAGVTQSPTHLIKTRGQQVTLRCSPKSGHDTVSWYQQALGQGPQFIFQYYEEEERQRGNFPDRFSGHQFPNYSSELNVNALLLGDSALYLCASSFGEARNTIYFGEGSWLTVV.

The chain recombines TRBV6-5 with TRBJ1-1; 7 positions match TRBD1. The trim removed 6 bases at V and 7 bases at J, leaving 8 bases unmatched. This CDR3 has 13 residues. Germline CDR1 reads MNHEY; CDR2 reads SVGAGI. The CDR3 spells CASSPTGLLEAFF. For the CDR3, the DNA is TGTGCCAGCAGCCCGACAGGGCTGCTTGAAGCTTTCTTT.

The chain combines TRBV7-3 with TRBJ1-6; weak D call: TRBD1 (6 bases). The CDR3 runs 16 residues. Germline lookup yields CDR1 SGHTA and CDR2 FQGTGA. Trimming shortened V by 1 base and J by 5 bases, and 12 bases separated the two germline ends. The CDR3, as DNA: TGTGCCAGCAGCTTAATACAGGGTAAGGATAATTCACCCCTCCACTTT. Protein sequence: CASSLIQGKDNSPLHF.

CDR3 sequence reads: CASSLAQGSRYGYTF. The CDR3 region has the DNA TGTGCCAGCAGCCTTGCCCAGGGGAGTAGGTATGGCTACACCTTC. The rearrangement uses TRBV7-9 and TRBJ1-2; tentative D call: TRBD1 (6 bases). V lost 5 bases and J lost 5, with 18 bases in between. Per germline, CDR1 SEHNR and CDR2 FQNEAQ (reference sequence). The CDR3 runs 15 residues.